Below, 19 T cell receptor beta chains from the same sample are listed, as sequenced in a study of T cells after yellow fever vaccination. TCRdb re-derived calls from the 5' RACE reads in MiXCR, one entry per CDR3 protein. The sample contains some 130,000 distinct CDR3 sequences, about 6.9% of which appear only once. The sequences come from CD4+ T cells sorted from PBMCs, collected 10 days after the yellow fever booster vaccination. The receptor set was obtained from a man between 25 and 39 years old who received the YFV17D yellow fever vaccine.

This clonotype was observed a few times. The V and J genes are TRBV7-9 and TRBJ1-6; D is undetermined. Germline CDR1 and CDR2: SEHNR and FQNEAQ (reference sequence). CDR3 length: 14 amino acids. V gave up 5 bases and J gave up 4 bases, with 9 bases separating them. CDR3 sequence: CASSTGDYNSPLHF. CDR3 in DNA: TGTGCCAGCAGCACCGGAGATTATAATTCACCCCTCCACTTT.

This clonotype was detected ten times or more. The chain combines TRBV5-5 with TRBJ1-4; D gene ambiguous. The V and J ends lost 3 bases and 11 bases respectively, with 17 bases between them. This CDR3 is 14 amino acids long. Germline CDR1 and CDR2: SGHKS and YYEKEE (reference sequence). The CDR3 sequence is CASSWGDYGEKLFF. For the CDR3, the DNA is TGTGCCAGCAGCTGGGGAGACTACGGCGAGAAACTGTTTTTT.

This clonotype was recorded a few times. The rearrangement uses TRBV14 and TRBJ2-3; no clear D gene. The germline CDR1 and CDR2 sequences are SGHDN and FVKESK. Trimming removed 3 bases at V and 8 bases at J, with 15 bases between. The CDR3 runs 14 residues. The CDR3 sequence: CASSQNTLPGTQYF. The CDR3 nucleotides read TGTGCCAGCAGCCAGAATACACTGCCCGGTACGCAGTATTTT.

About this clonotype: This may stem from a read error, because a much larger clone lies one nucleotide away. The chain combines TRBV5-5 with TRBJ2-5, with D possibly being TRBD2 (5 bases). The germline V gene has CDR1 SGHKS and CDR2 YYEKEE (reference sequence). This CDR3 contains 15 residues. V was pared by 6 bases and J by 4 bases, with 19 bases between. CDR3 region: CASTSLNGELETQYF. The CDR3 DNA follows: TGTGCCAGCACCTCTTTGAATGGGGAGTTAGAGACCCAGTACTTC. Drawing the rest from reference TRBV5-5 and TRBJ2-5, the complete variable domain is DAGVTQSPTHLIKTRGQQVTLRCSPISGHKSVSWYQQVLGQGPQFIFQYYEKEERGRGNFPDRFSARQFPNYSSELNVNALLLGDSALYLCASTSLNGELETQYFGPGTRLLVL.

This clonotype has more than one count but fewer than ten. The chain carries TRBV18 and TRBJ1-1; D uncertain. In germline, CDR1 is KGHSH, CDR2 LQKENI. V dropped 3 bases and J dropped 6 bases, with 11 bases sitting between them. The CDR3 runs 13 residues. CDR3 protein: CASSPSLRAEAFF. The CDR3 nucleotides read TGTGCCAGCTCACCGTCCCTGCGGGCTGAAGCTTTCTTT.

This clonotype was detected ten times or more. J is TRBJ2-1 and V is TRBV9; 7 positions agree with TRBD2. CDR1 is SGDLS, CDR2 YYNGEE, per germline. The CDR3 has 18 residues. V was pared by 0 bases and J by 5 bases, with 14 bases of the junction left unmatched. The CDR3 loop is CASSVALLVASGDNEQFF. CDR3 bases: TGTGCCAGCAGCGTAGCTCTCCTCGTGGCTAGCGGAGACAATGAGCAGTTCTTC.

The sample holds many counts of this clonotype. The chain combines TRBV10-1 with TRBJ2-1, with 14 nucleotides matching TRBD2. Germline assignment: CDR1 WNHNN and CDR2 SYGVQD (reference sequence). CDR3 length: 15 amino acids. The V segment lost 6 bases and the J segment 6 bases; nucleotides outside the gene matches: 4. The CDR3 bases are TGCGCCAGCAGGGCCGGGACTAGCGGGAGCAATGAGCAGTTCTTC. It encodes CASRAGTSGSNEQFF.

The table lists this clonotype with many counts. The CDR3 DNA reads TGCAGCGTGTCCGGACACCAGAACACTGAAGCTTTCTTT. Translation: CSVSGHQNTEAFF. The rearrangement uses TRBV29-1 and TRBJ1-1; possible D gene TRBD1, 5 bases. This CDR3 contains 13 residues. From germline, CDR1 is SQVTM and CDR2 ANQGSEA. Trimming left V 6 bases short and J 1 base short, with 12 bases between.

This clonotype was observed a few times. This sequence joins TRBV2 and TRBJ1-2; D is uncertain. CDR3 length: 10 residues. Germline V gives CDR1 SNHLY, CDR2 FYNNEI. Trimming cost V 3 bases and J 6 bases, with 2 bases left between them. This CDR3 reads CASSDNGYTF. CDR3 nucleotide sequence: TGTGCCAGCAGTGATAATGGCTACACCTTC.

This clonotype showed up many times. The J gene is TRBJ2-1, the V gene TRBV30, with D perhaps TRBD2 (6 bases). CDR1 is GTSNPN and CDR2 is SVGIG in the germline V gene (reference sequence). There are 15 residues in the CDR3. V was trimmed by 0 bases and J by 3 bases, leaving 12 bases between them. In nucleotides, the CDR3 is TGTGCCTGGAGTGTATTAACTAGCCTCTACAATGAGCAGTTCTTC. It specifies CAWSVLTSLYNEQFF.

A few counts support this clonotype. This sequence joins TRBV7-2 and TRBJ2-4; D is uncertain. V was clipped by 0 bases and J by 0 bases, with 18 bases between them. Germline V CDR1 and CDR2: SGHTA, FQGNSA. The length of the CDR3 is 19 residues. CDR3 protein: CASSLARLSPALAKNIQYF. Written as DNA, the CDR3 is TGTGCCAGCAGCTTAGCGAGACTTTCTCCTGCCCTAGCCAAAAACATTCAGTACTTC. Full variable domain (rest looked up from reference TRBV7-2 and TRBJ2-4): GAGVSQSPSNKVTEKGKDVELRCDPISGHTALYWYRQSLGQGLEFLIYFQGNSAPDKSGLPSDRFSAERTGGSVSTLTIQRTQQEDSAVYLCASSLARLSPALAKNIQYFGAGTRLSVL.

This clonotype came up a few times. V is TRBV29-1 and J is TRBJ2-7, with TRBD2 matching over 9 bases. The V gene's germline CDR1 is SQVTM and CDR2 ANQGSEA. This CDR3 region has 13 residues. Trimming at V came to 6 bases and at J to 5 bases, leaving 8 bases not matched to a gene. For the CDR3, the DNA is TGCAGCGTCACTCTAGCGGGACCCCACGAGCAGTACTTC. Amino acids: CSVTLAGPHEQYF.

This clonotype was counted ten times or more. CDR3 amino acids: CASRPQGMNTEAFF. CDR3 nucleotides: TGTGCCAGCAGACCACAGGGAATGAACACTGAAGCTTTCTTT. The V gene is TRBV6-1, the J gene TRBJ1-1; maybe TRBD1 (6 bases). Germline values: CDR1 MNHNS, CDR2 SASEGT. V was clipped by 6 bases and J by 0 bases, with 11 bases between them. The CDR3 has 14 amino acids.

This sequence joins TRBV19 and TRBJ1-2; a possible D gene is TRBD1 (6 bases). Germline V gene data show CDR1 as LNHDA and CDR2 as SQIVND (reference sequence). The CDR3 covers 15 residues. The germline V and J ends were trimmed by 7 bases and 4 bases, with 19 bases remaining between them. CDR3 in amino acids: CASTQTTGSGYGYTF. CDR3 nucleotides: TGTGCCAGTACCCAAACAACAGGGTCCGGCTATGGCTACACCTTC. The full variable domain, with the rest looked up from reference TRBV19 and TRBJ1-2, is DGGITQSPKYLFRKEGQNVTLSCEQNLNHDAMYWYRQDPGQGLRLIYYSQIVNDFQKGDIAEGYSVSREKKESFPLTVTSAQKNPTAFYLCASTQTTGSGYGYTFGSGTRLTVV.

Many counts were recorded for this clonotype. This chain joins TRBV7-2 and TRBJ2-2; D is uncertain. This CDR3 has 12 residues. V was shortened by 2 bases and J by 7 bases, with 5 bases between the two germline ends. The germline V gene encodes CDR1 SGHTA and CDR2 FQGNSA. In nucleotides, the CDR3 is TGTGCCAGCAGCTTACGAGACGGGGAGCTGTTTTTT. Its protein product is CASSLRDGELFF.

V is TRBV12-3 or TRBV12-4 and J is TRBJ2-7, with TRBD1 matching over 8 bases. V lost 2 bases to trimming and J lost 2 bases; unmatched junction nucleotides: 5. The CDR3 has 15 amino acids. The CDR3 bases are TGTGCCAGCAGTTTACAGGGGGCCCTTGCCTACGAGCAGTACTTC. Translated: CASSLQGALAYEQYF.

This clonotype showed up many times. The J gene is TRBJ2-1, the V gene TRBV6-5, with D possibly matching TRBD2 (6 bases). Deletions cut 6 bases from V and 3 bases from J, with 12 bases between. This CDR3 has 14 amino acids. The germline CDR1 and CDR2 sequences are MNHEY and SVGAGI. The chain's CDR3 is CASRIREIYNEQFF. CDR3 nucleotide sequence: TGTGCCAGCAGGATCCGGGAGATCTACAATGAGCAGTTCTTC.

Ten or more counts support this clonotype. This rearrangement joins TRBV18 to TRBJ2-2; 7 bases line up with TRBD1. Germline V lookup: CDR1 KGHSH, CDR2 LQKENI. The CDR3 extends over 17 amino acids. J gave up 6 bases and V 3 bases, and 13 bases lay outside the gene matches. This CDR3 is CASSPPDRVGIAGELFF. The CDR3 DNA is TGTGCCAGCTCACCCCCTGACAGGGTCGGAATCGCCGGGGAGCTGTTTTTT.

This clonotype showed up many times. The chain couples TRBV7-2 to TRBJ2-5; D perhaps matches TRBD1 (5 bases). V shed 4 bases and J shed 4 bases, with 10 bases lying between them. This CDR3 is built from 13 residues. From germline, CDR1 is SGHTA and CDR2 FQGNSA. The CDR3 DNA sequence: TGTGCCAGCAGCTCAGGGATCGTAGAGACCCAGTACTTC. It specifies CASSSGIVETQYF.